The clone carrying this T cell receptor (beta chain) was recorded only once. The target antigen is unknown. This entry is derived from a study of Ad26.COV2.S vaccination and SARS-CoV-2 variants. Overall study findings and caveats: Reported findings describe substantial breadth in spike-specific CD8+ and CD4+ T cell responses following vaccination.

Sample treatment: roughly 18 received Ad26.COV2.S at low or high dose, single or two shots; 5 received placebo; per-sample allocation not given. Specimens were obtained on day 63 following the first vaccine or placebo injection. Here immunoSEQ multiplex PCR was the method, and the copy in TCRdb shows in-frame clones only, minus some. The profile shows roughly 700,000 clones, 89% of them singletons. Material: peripheral blood, obtained in a trial of Ad26.COV2.S vaccine versus placebo. The receptor's source is a person aged 18 to 65 who received the Ad26.COV2.S COVID-19 vaccine or a placebo.

The CDR3 DNA sequence: TGCAGTGCCGAAGACGGGGAGACCCAGTACTTC. Translating it yields CSAEDGETQYF. J is TRBJ2-5 and V is TRBV20-1; D remains unclear. The CDR3 is 11 residues long. Germline lookup yields CDR1 DFQATT and CDR2 SNEGSKA (reference sequence). V lost 6 bases, J lost 5 bases, and 10 bases lay in between.